Listed below are T cell receptor beta chains from one sample, sequenced in a study of cytomegalovirus exposure and HLA in healthy donors. TCRdb's table, derived via immunoSEQ multiplex PCR, lists solely in-frame clones and lacks some. The table shows about 130,000 clones, with roughly 85% occurring only once. The material sequenced was PBMCs. Receptors originate from a man between 40 and 49 years old in good health and CMV-seropositive. The CDR3 runs from the conserved cysteine through the conserved F or W. A D gene is named only where the DNA matches it firmly. Clone size is given for some rows only: seen once, a few or many times, or a class if the clone is expanded.

v_call	j_call	clone_size	d_call	cdr3_nt	cdr3_aa
TRBV7-8	TRBJ2-5	.	.	TGTGCCAGCAACTACGTCTACCAAGAGACCCAGTACTTC	CASNYVYQETQYF
TRBV18	TRBJ1-5	once	.	TGTGCCAGCTCACTGTCTACAGGGCGGGTTCAGCCCCAGCATTTT	CASSLSTGRVQPQHF
TRBV27	TRBJ2-1	.	.	TGTGCCAGCAGTTTATGGCGGCCCCCGAGCTCCTACAATGAGCAGTTCTTC	CASSLWRPPSSYNEQFF
TRBV18	TRBJ1-2	once	TRBD1	TGTGCCAGCTCACTAAGCGGATCACAGGGGAACTATGGCTACACCTTC	CASSLSGSQGNYGYTF
TRBV7-7	TRBJ1-5	.	.	TGTGCCAGCAGCTTAGGGGCAGGCCAGCCCCAGCATTTT	CASSLGAGQPQHF
TRBV5-1	TRBJ1-6	once	.	TGCGCCAGCAGCTTGGGCGTTCTAACGGGCCGAGCGGATTCACCCCTCCACTTT	CASSLGVLTGRADSPLHF
TRBV5-8	TRBJ2-1	.	TRBD2	TGTGCCAGCAGCTTGGTAATAGCGGGAGATCAGGGTGAGCAGTTCTTC	CASSLVIAGDQGEQFF
TRBV28	TRBJ1-1	once	.	TGTGCCAGCAGAGCGGGACGGCTGAACACTGAAGCTTTCTTT	CASRAGRLNTEAFF
TRBV18	TRBJ1-5	.	.	TGTGCCAGCTCACCAGTAGGGGATCAGCCCCAGCATTTT	CASSPVGDQPQHF
TRBV6-1	TRBJ2-2	few	TRBD2	TGTGCCAGCACTCTACTAGCGGGACGAGACGGGGAGCTGTTTTTT	CASTLLAGRDGELFF
TRBV7-2	TRBJ1-1	few	.	TGTGCCAGCACCACTCCGGACAGCACACGGGGGGGAAGTGAAGCTTTCTTT	CASTTPDSTRGGSEAFF
TRBV25-1	TRBJ1-4	once	TRBD1	TGTGCCAGCAGAGCCACGACAGGGGGAAATGAAAAACTGTTTTTT	CASRATTGGNEKLFF
TRBV2	TRBJ1-2	.	.	TGTGCCAGCAGTGGGCAGGCGTATAACTATGGCTACACCTTC	CASSGQAYNYGYTF
TRBV13	TRBJ2-7	.	TRBD2	TGTGCCAGCAGCTTAGGAACAGCGGGAGGGCCGTCCGAGCAGTACTTC	CASSLGTAGGPSEQYF
TRBV29-1	TRBJ2-5	.	.	TGCAGCGTAACGACAGGACAAGAGACCCAGTACTTC	CSVTTGQETQYF
TRBV25-1	TRBJ1-1	medium-sized	.	TGTGCCAGCTCTCATCTAGGCAGGGACACTGAAGCTTTCTTT	CASSHLGRDTEAFF
TRBV6-5	TRBJ2-7	.	TRBD2	TGTGCCACGTGGGGGACTAGCGGCTACGAGCAGTACTTC	CATWGTSGYEQYF
TRBV7-3	TRBJ2-1	.	.	TGTGCCAGCAGCTTAGGAGAGTCGGATTACAATGAGCAGTTCTTC	CASSLGESDYNEQFF
TRBV5-7	TRBJ2-7	few	.	TGTGCCAGCGGACTGTGGGGGGTGATCTACGAGCAGTACTTC	CASGLWGVIYEQYF
TRBV6-1	TRBJ2-2	few	.	TGTGCCAGCAGTGAATCGTACACCGGGGAGCTGTTTTTT	CASSESYTGELFF
TRBV7-9	TRBJ2-3	.	TRBD2	TGTGCCAGCATCCGTAGCGGGAGTCCGTATACGCAGTATTTT	CASIRSGSPYTQYF
TRBV12-5	TRBJ2-3	.	.	TGTGCTAGTGGTTCTTACTATGACACGCAGTATTTT	CASGSYYDTQYF